The next 20 T cell receptor beta chains were all read from a single sample in a study of T cell repertoires in cytomegalovirus infection. TCRdb fed the reads into MiXCR, producing one record per CDR3 protein. The data contain roughly 230,000 distinct CDR3 sequences, around 6.4% of them singletons. The sequencing sample was made of PBMCs. All receptors derive from a human donor in good health (CMV status not recorded). Some clones in this sample may be carry-over from other donors' samples.

This clonotype was recorded many times. The chain joins TRBV7-2 to TRBJ2-1, with D possibly TRBD2 on 6 matching bases. The CDR3 length is 16 residues. Trimming shortened V by 1 base and J by 12 bases, and 22 bases separated the two germline ends. Germline V lookup: CDR1 SGHTA, CDR2 FQGNSA. CDR3 nucleotides: TGTGCCAGCAGCTTAGTAGGTAGTCGAGGGACTGGTCCGCAGTTCTTC. Its translation: CASSLVGSRGTGPQFF.

This chain connects TRBV6-5 to TRBJ1-5, with D unclear. CDR3 size: 13 residues. Germline-derived CDR1 and CDR2 are MNHEY and SVGAGI. V was pared by 2 bases and J by 7 bases, with 9 bases between. CDR3 residues: CASSYGYGQPQHF. The CDR3 DNA reads TGTGCCAGCAGTTACGGCTACGGGCAGCCCCAGCATTTT.

The chain combines TRBV29-1 with TRBJ2-7; D might be TRBD2 (5 bases). CDR1 is SQVTM, CDR2 ANQGSEA, per germline. There are 12 residues in the CDR3. V lost 2 bases to trimming and J lost 5 bases, with 10 bases between them. CDR3 in DNA: TGCAGCGTTGAACGGGGTCAGAACGAGCAGTACTTC. Its translation: CSVERGQNEQYF.

This clonotype has at least ten counts. The chain combines TRBV19 with TRBJ2-1, with D perhaps TRBD2 (6 bases). From germline, CDR1 is LNHDA and CDR2 SQIVND (reference sequence). CDR3 length equals 17 residues. Trimming shortened V by 1 base and J by 5 bases, and 18 bases separated the two germline ends. As DNA, the CDR3 is TGTGCCAGTAGTATAGGTGGGGGACTCGGCCCACACAATGAGCAGTTCTTC. Protein: CASSIGGGLGPHNEQFF.

CDR3 nucleotides: TGCAGTGCTAGCGAATTCGCGGGACTAGCGGCCCAAGAGACCCAGTACTTC. Amino acid sequence: CSASEFAGLAAQETQYF. The rearrangement uses TRBV20-1 and TRBJ2-5; 11 nucleotides line up with TRBD2. Trimming removed 3 bases from V and 1 base from J; junction bases left unmatched: 10. Germline assignment: CDR1 DFQATT and CDR2 SNEGSKA (reference sequence). CDR3 length: 17 residues.

This clonotype came up many times. This rearrangement joins TRBV20-1 to TRBJ1-2, with 8 bases aligning to TRBD1. Germline values: CDR1 DFQATT, CDR2 SNEGSKA (reference sequence). This CDR3 region has 16 residues. J was trimmed by 1 base and V by 2 bases; bases with no gene match: 9. In DNA, the CDR3 is TGCAGTGCTAGACCCCAGGGGGCTATTATTAACTATGGCTACACCTTC. Protein product: CSARPQGAIINYGYTF.

This clonotype has ten or more counts. The chain links TRBV3-1 to TRBJ2-2; a possible D gene is TRBD1 (6 bases). From germline, CDR1 is LGHDT and CDR2 YNNKEL (reference sequence). The length of the CDR3 is 17 residues. V dropped 4 bases and J dropped 7 bases, with 22 bases sitting between them. The CDR3 loop is CASSPSWTVLGHGELFF. The CDR3 bases are TGTGCCAGCAGCCCTAGTTGGACAGTCTTGGGACACGGGGAGCTGTTTTTT.

This clonotype was counted many times. The chain has TRBV12-5 and TRBJ2-2; D is unclear. Trimming took 4 bases from V and 1 from J, leaving 4 bases between them. Germline V gene data show CDR1 as LGHNT and CDR2 as FRNRAP. This CDR3 is 13 amino acids long. CDR3 region: CASGSGNTGELFF. The CDR3 DNA follows: TGTGCTAGTGGTTCAGGGAACACCGGGGAGCTGTTTTTT.

This clonotype was seen repeatedly, ten times or more. This chain uses TRBV29-1 with TRBJ2-7; a weak D match, TRBD1 (5 bases). The CDR3 is made up of 13 amino acids. The V gene's germline CDR1 is SQVTM and CDR2 ANQGSEA. V was trimmed by 5 bases and J by 6 bases, leaving 17 bases between them. CDR3 loop: CSVREGAWGEQYF. The CDR3 DNA reads as TGCAGCGTTAGAGAAGGGGCCTGGGGCGAGCAGTACTTC.

The sample holds many counts of this clonotype. The gene calls are TRBV4-1 and TRBJ1-1; D is undetermined. The CDR3 length is 15 residues. Germline lookup yields CDR1 MGHRA and CDR2 YSYEKL. V gave up 0 bases and J gave up 8 bases, with 16 bases separating them. The CDR3 is CASSQEAGDRREAFF. CDR3 nucleotides: TGCGCCAGCAGCCAAGAAGCCGGGGATCGTCGCGAAGCTTTCTTT.

This clonotype appeared many times. The chain is built from TRBV7-2 and TRBJ2-7, with 11 bases fitting TRBD2. CDR3 length equals 17 residues. Germline CDR1 reads SGHTA; CDR2 reads FQGNSA. V was clipped by 1 base and J by 1 base; unmatched bases: 6. CDR3 residues: CASSLVGTSGGSYEQYF. CDR3 bases: TGTGCCAGCAGCTTAGTTGGGACTAGCGGAGGATCCTACGAGCAGTACTTC.

This clonotype was detected many times. The chain is built from TRBV9 and TRBJ2-7, with 11 nucleotides matching TRBD1. Germline-derived CDR1 and CDR2 are SGDLS and YYNGEE. V dropped 1 base and J dropped 4; count of bases not matched to a gene: 4. CDR3 size: 15 residues. The DNA for the CDR3 is TGTGCCAGCAGCGTACAGGGACAGGGGGATTACGAGCAGTACTTC. It encodes CASSVQGQGDYEQYF.

In this sample, this clonotype turned up many times. V is TRBV6-2 or TRBV6-3 and J is TRBJ1-1; TRBD1 aligns across 7 bases. Germline V gene lookup returns CDR1 MNHEY and CDR2 SVGEGT. Trimming at V came to 2 bases and at J to 3 bases, leaving 3 bases not matched to a gene. The CDR3 spans 14 residues. Written as DNA, the CDR3 is TGTGCCAGCAGTTACACGACAGGGCACACTGAAGCTTTCTTT. Its translation is CASSYTTGHTEAFF.

This clonotype was counted many times. V and J are TRBV18 and TRBJ1-1; D is undetermined. Germline V CDR1 and CDR2: KGHSH, LQKENI. Trimming removed 0 bases from V and 4 bases from J, with 15 bases in between. The CDR3 has 16 residues. The CDR3 DNA is TGTGCCAGCTCACCACCGGCGGCAGGAAGGAGCACTGAAGCTTTCTTT. It is translated as CASSPPAAGRSTEAFF.

This clonotype has a count of ten or more. The chain combines TRBV7-6 with TRBJ2-7, with 9 bases fitting TRBD1. CDR1 is SGHVS and CDR2 is FNYEAQ in the germline V gene. J lost 0 bases, V lost 3 bases, and 3 bases had no gene match. The CDR3 is 15 amino acids. The CDR3 coding sequence is TGTGCCAGCAGCTTTGGGACAGGGAGCTCCTACGAGCAGTACTTC. It is translated as CASSFGTGSSYEQYF. Full variable domain (outside the CDR3, taken from reference TRBV7-6 and TRBJ2-7): GAGVSQSPRYKVTKRGQDVALRCDPISGHVSLYWYRQALGQGPEFLTYFNYEAQQDKSGLPNDRFSAERPEGSISTLTIQRTEQRDSAMYRCASSFGTGSSYEQYFGPGTRLTVT.

This clonotype has a count of ten or more. V usage is TRBV5-1 and J usage is TRBJ2-1; 8 nucleotides agree with TRBD2. Germline V gene data show CDR1 as SGHRS and CDR2 as YFSETQ. V lost 2 bases to trimming and J lost 2 bases; unmatched junction nucleotides: 3. The CDR3 runs 15 residues. CDR3 protein: CASSLLAEPYNEQFF. CDR3 bases: TGCGCCAGCAGCTTACTAGCGGAGCCCTACAATGAGCAGTTCTTC.

This clonotype was seen just once. This may be a read error: a much more frequent sequence differs by one nucleotide. The J gene is TRBJ2-3, the V gene TRBV28, with D possibly being TRBD1 (5 bases). Looked up from germline, CDR1 is MDHEN and CDR2 is SYDVKM. This CDR3 has 13 amino acids. The CDR3 nucleotides are TGTGCCAGCACCAAGGGGTCCACAGATACGCAGTGTTTT. Amino acid sequence: CASTKGSTDTQCF.

This clonotype was picked up many times. This sequence joins TRBV30 and TRBJ1-5; possible D gene TRBD1, 6 bases. Germline V gene lookup returns CDR1 GTSNPN and CDR2 SVGIG (reference sequence). V was clipped by 0 bases and J by 2 bases, with 11 bases between them. The CDR3 is 15 amino acids. The CDR3 DNA sequence: TGTGCCTGGAGTGTACACGGGGGCGGCAATCAGCCCCAGCATTTT. It encodes CAWSVHGGGNQPQHF.

This clonotype was detected many times. The chain carries TRBV29-1 and TRBJ1-1; D perhaps matches TRBD1 (6 bases). The germline V and J ends were trimmed by 4 bases and 3 bases, with 15 bases remaining between them. The germline V gene encodes CDR1 SQVTM and CDR2 ANQGSEA. This CDR3 region has 14 residues. The CDR3 is CSVGQQGWDTEAFF. CDR3 DNA sequence: TGCAGCGTTGGACAACAGGGATGGGACACTGAAGCTTTCTTT.

This clonotype was observed many times. This sequence joins TRBV20-1 and TRBJ2-7; 7 bases fit TRBD1. The CDR3 is 15 amino acids. The V segment lost 0 bases and the J segment 2 bases; nucleotides outside the gene matches: 7. The germline gives CDR1 DFQATT, CDR2 SNEGSKA (reference sequence). The CDR3 loop is CSARDVRDRTYEQYF. In DNA, the CDR3 is TGCAGTGCTAGAGACGTCCGGGACAGAACCTACGAGCAGTACTTC.